What follows are 8 T cell receptor beta chains derived from one specimen sequenced in a study of T cell responses to AZD1222 COVID-19 vaccine. Sequencing was performed with immunoSEQ multiplex PCR; in TCRdb, only in-frame clones are kept and a portion is missing. The profile covers around 180,000 clones, with around nine tenths appearing a single time and 6% to 8.5% taken by the ten largest. The sequences come from peripheral blood, collected on day 0 of AZD1222 vaccination. All receptors derive from an adult in good health.

The V and J genes are TRBV9 and TRBJ2-5; the D gene is possibly TRBD1 (7 bases). Trimming removed 6 bases from V and 5 bases from J, with 26 bases in between. Per germline, CDR1 SGDLS and CDR2 YYNGEE. This CDR3 region has 17 residues. The CDR3, as DNA: TGTGCCAGCAACCAGGGGGGAGTGAGGCTAGGTTCGGAGACCCAGTACTTC. This gives the protein CASNQGGVRLGSETQYF.

This clone showed up just a few times. As DNA, the CDR3 is TGTGCCAGTAGTATATCGTCTTTCGGGGGTTCACCCCTCCACTTT. This encodes CASSISSFGGSPLHF. The gene calls are TRBV19 and TRBJ1-6; a weak D match, TRBD1 (5 bases). The CDR3 length is 15 residues. Between the trimmed V and J ends, which lost 2 bases and 9 bases, there was a span of 14 bases. Germline CDR1 reads LNHDA; CDR2 reads SQIVND (reference sequence).

This clone has a single count. The V gene is TRBV6-5, the J gene TRBJ1-2; D is possibly TRBD1 (5 bases). Looked up from germline, CDR1 is MNHEY and CDR2 is SVGAGI. CDR3 size: 14 residues. The ends were cut back, 6 bases at V and 5 bases at J, with 16 bases in the middle. Here the CDR3 reads CASRPDTYLYGYTF. Written as DNA, the CDR3 is TGTGCCAGCAGGCCGGACACCTACCTGTATGGCTACACCTTC.

This chain joins TRBV6-6 and TRBJ2-3; D ambiguous. The V end was cut by 6 bases, the J end by 6 bases, with 13 bases between. CDR1 and CDR2 (germline): MNHNY, SVGAGI (reference sequence). The CDR3 covers 13 residues. The CDR3 here is CASRALHWDTQYF. The CDR3 DNA reads as TGTGCCAGCAGAGCCCTGCACTGGGATACGCAGTATTTT.

This clone has only one observation. V and J are TRBV14 and TRBJ2-1; no firm D call. The CDR3 loop spans 15 amino acids. The germline gives CDR1 SGHDN, CDR2 FVKESK. V was cut by 7 bases and J by 0 bases, with 13 bases left in between. Here the CDR3 reads CASTKGPSSYNEQFF. CDR3 sequence (DNA): TGTGCCAGCACGAAGGGTCCGAGCTCCTACAATGAGCAGTTCTTC.

The CDR3 DNA reads as TGCAGCGTTGATACAGGAGCCTACGAGCAGTACTTC. Translation: CSVDTGAYEQYF. V usage is TRBV29-1 and J usage is TRBJ2-7; tentatively, D is TRBD1 (5 bases). V lost 3 bases and J lost 2, with 8 bases in between. Germline V CDR1 and CDR2: SQVTM, ANQGSEA. The CDR3 sequence is 12 residues long.

The chain uses TRBV10-2 and TRBJ1-2, with 9 bases aligning to TRBD1. Germline values: CDR1 WSHSY, CDR2 SAAADI. V shed 4 bases, J shed 4 bases, and the junction held 1 base outside the gene matches. The CDR3 runs to 13 residues. The CDR3 region has the DNA TGCGCCAGCAGTGCGGACAGGGGCTATGGCTACACCTTC. This codes for CASSADRGYGYTF.

The V gene is TRBV6-5, the J gene TRBJ2-7; 9 nucleotides align to TRBD1. This CDR3 spans 14 amino acids. The ends lost 9 bases at V and 4 bases at J; junction bases unmatched: 10. Looked up from germline, CDR1 is MNHEY and CDR2 is SVGAGI. CDR3 in amino acids: CASIPTGGGYEQYF. The CDR3 region has the DNA TGTGCCAGTATCCCTACAGGGGGCGGATACGAGCAGTACTTC.